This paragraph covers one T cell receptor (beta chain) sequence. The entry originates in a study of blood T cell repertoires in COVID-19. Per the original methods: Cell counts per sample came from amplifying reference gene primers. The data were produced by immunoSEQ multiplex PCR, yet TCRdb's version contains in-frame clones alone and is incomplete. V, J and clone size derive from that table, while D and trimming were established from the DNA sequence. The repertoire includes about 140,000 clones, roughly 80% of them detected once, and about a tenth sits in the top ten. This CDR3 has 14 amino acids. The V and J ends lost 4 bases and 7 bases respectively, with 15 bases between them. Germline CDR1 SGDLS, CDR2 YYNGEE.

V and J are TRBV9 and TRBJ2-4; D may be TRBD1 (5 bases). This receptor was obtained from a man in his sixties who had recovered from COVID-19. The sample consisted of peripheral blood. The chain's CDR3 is CASSPYPGMNIQYF. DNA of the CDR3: TGTGCCAGCAGCCCCTACCCAGGGATGAACATTCAGTACTTC.